These 10 T cell receptor beta chains originate from one sample sequenced in a study of immune evolution from preneoplasia to lung adenocarcinoma. The table came from immunoSEQ multiplex PCR; TCRdb's copy has only in-frame clones and leaves some out. In the table there are approximately 5,700 clones, about three quarters of which are singletons. Sequencing was done on a sample of FFPE lung adenocarcinoma in situ tissue. The receptors here all came from a person between 60 and 80 years old with lung adenocarcinoma.

This clone was detected a few times. The rearrangement links TRBV5-4 to TRBJ1-4; the D gene is possibly TRBD1 (5 bases). Trimming took 4 bases from V and 8 from J, leaving 12 bases between them. The CDR3 sequence is 13 residues long. The germline V gene encodes CDR1 SGHNT and CDR2 YYREEE (reference sequence). CDR3 region: CASSAYKGEKLFF. The CDR3 coding sequence is TGTGCCAGCAGCGCGTACAAGGGGGAAAAACTGTTTTTT.

This rearrangement joins TRBV30 to TRBJ1-1; D call uncertain. CDR1 and CDR2 (germline): GTSNPN, SVGIG (reference sequence). This CDR3 has 11 residues. Trimming stripped 0 bases from V and 8 bases from J, with 7 bases between. This CDR3 reads CAWSVSVEAFF. CDR3 nucleotide sequence: TGTGCCTGGAGTGTTTCGGTCGAAGCTTTCTTT.

This clone showed up just a few times. The V gene is TRBV5-1, the J gene TRBJ2-4, with TRBD1 matching over 12 bases. There are 17 residues in the CDR3. Losses at the gene ends were 4 bases for V and 1 base for J; bases not matched to a gene: 6. The germline gives CDR1 SGHRS, CDR2 YFSETQ. CDR3 nucleotide sequence: TGCGCCAGCAGCCCCGGGACAGGGGGCCGGGCCAAAAACATTCAGTACTTC. This sequence encodes CASSPGTGGRAKNIQYF. The variable domain in full, with the rest retrieved from reference TRBV5-1 and TRBJ2-4, is KAGVTQTPRYLIKTRGQQVTLSCSPISGHRSVSWYQQTPGQGLQFLFEYFSETQRNKGNFPGRFSGRQFSNSRSEMNVSTLELGDSALYLCASSPGTGGRAKNIQYFGAGTRLSVL.

In its sample, this clone ranks as large. V is TRBV2 and J is TRBJ1-1; D gene uncertain. Germline CDR1 SNHLY, CDR2 FYNNEI. The ends were cut back, 6 bases at V and 5 bases at J, with 10 bases in the middle. CDR3 length equals 12 residues. The CDR3, as DNA: TGTGCCAGCAGCGGTGGGGTGACTGAAGCTTTCTTT. Its protein product is CASSGGVTEAFF.

This clone was recorded only once. The chain joins TRBV28 to TRBJ2-7; possible D gene TRBD1, 6 bases. CDR3 length equals 14 residues. Trimming removed 6 bases from V and 0 bases from J, with 12 bases in between. Germline loops: CDR1 MDHEN, CDR2 SYDVKM. The CDR3 reads CASSQQGTSYEQYF. The CDR3 nucleotides are TGTGCCAGCAGCCAACAGGGTACCTCCTACGAGCAGTACTTC.

This clone is categorized as large. The V gene is TRBV29-1, the J gene TRBJ1-1, with 12 nucleotides matching TRBD1. The CDR3 length is 14 residues. CDR1 and CDR2 (germline): SQVTM, ANQGSEA. The V gene end was trimmed by 6 bases and the J gene end by 6 bases; junction bases not matched to a gene: 8. CDR3 amino acids: CSVTSGQGAAEAFF. In nucleotides, the CDR3 is TGCAGCGTGACATCGGGACAGGGGGCCGCTGAAGCTTTCTTT.

V usage is TRBV10-3 and J usage is TRBJ1-5, with 8 bases lining up with TRBD1. There are 14 residues in the CDR3. Germline V gene data show CDR1 as ENHRY and CDR2 as SYGVKD. V trimming: 7 bases; J trimming: 3 bases; junction bases outside the gene matches: 5. The CDR3 DNA is TGTGCCATCAAGGCGACAGGGGACAATCAGCCCCAGCATTTT. This sequence encodes CAIKATGDNQPQHF.

A single count supports this clone. The rearrangement uses TRBV6-5 and TRBJ1-2; 7 bases agree with TRBD1. CDR1 MNHEY and CDR2 SVGAGI come from the germline V gene. The V segment lost 6 bases and the J segment 1 base; nucleotides outside the gene matches: 2. The CDR3 has 13 amino acids. CDR3: CASSPGGNYGYTF. DNA of the CDR3: TGTGCCAGCAGCCCAGGGGGTAACTATGGCTACACCTTC.

J is TRBJ2-2 and V is TRBV11-2, with D perhaps assigned TRBD1 or TRBD2 (5 bases each). The CDR3 length is 14 residues. The ends were cut back, 0 bases at V and 4 bases at J, with 6 bases in the middle. Germline values: CDR1 SGHAT, CDR2 FQNNGV. For the CDR3, the DNA is TGTGCCAGCAGCTTAGATGGGGGCACCGGGGAGCTGTTTTTT. Its protein is CASSLDGGTGELFF.

The CDR3 nucleotides are TGTGCCAGTAGTATAGGAGGGGGGGTCTTTGGGGAGACCCAGTACTTC. This codes for CASSIGGGVFGETQYF. The chain has TRBV19 and TRBJ2-5; TRBD2 is a possible D gene (7 bases). Trimming left V 1 base short and J 5 bases short, with 17 bases between. This CDR3 is 16 amino acids long. Germline CDR1 reads LNHDA; CDR2 reads SQIVND (reference sequence). The full variable domain, its missing parts supplied by reference TRBV19 and TRBJ2-5, is DGGITQSPKYLFRKEGQNVTLSCEQNLNHDAMYWYRQDPGQGLRLIYYSQIVNDFQKGDIAEGYSVSREKKESFPLTVTSAQKNPTAFYLCASSIGGGVFGETQYFGPGTRLLVL.